This TCR beta chain appears in the sequencing data of a study of siplizumab effects on memory and regulatory T cells (dated by TCRdb to the late 2010s). At the level of the whole study: The study looked at the effect of siplizumab, an anti-CD2 antibody, on alloreactive T-cell subsets in allogeneic mixed lymphocyte reactions made from human PBMCs.

The library relied on the immunoSEQ multiplex PCR assay. Some 1.1 x 10^5 TCR templates per sample were assayed by the deep sequencing platform. Genomic DNA extracted from sorted T cells was used for TCRbeta CDR3 sequencing. In the authors' own workflow: The R programming language was used for clonal analysis of TCRbeta CDR3 data. Alloreactive CD4+ and CD8+ clones were identified by comparing unstimulated samples to CFSE-low samples taken after the reaction. Regulatory or non-regulatory origin was assigned to alloreactive CD4+ clones by matching of sequences to sorted unstimulated Treg and non-Treg repertoires. The immuneACCESS repertoire file appears here via TCRdb, limited to in-frame rearrangements. These files lack a portion of the clones; in checked studies, under half of the deficit traces to unresolved V genes, and the cause of the others is not known. That table is the source of V, J and clone size, and D and trimming were worked out from the DNA. Counted in this sample were 57,000 or so clones; 79% of them appeared once. The ten largest clones add up to approximately 0.4% of the sample.

CDR1 and CDR2 are read off the germline V gene as SGDLS and YYNGEE. From the cysteine through the phenylalanine, the CDR3 covers 15 amino acids. Kept here is only the CDR3 DNA, which spans 45 bases and is read in frame from base 1. V lost 0 bases and J lost 0 bases; the stretch between them is 7 bases long. Results the study describes overall, beyond this receptor: The suppressive function of proliferating Tregs from siplizumab cultures was not functionally confirmed. Among mappable alloreactive CD4+ clones, an average Treg-derived fraction of about 70% was observed with siplizumab, compared with roughly 25% in control reactions. Sequences below about 10^-5 frequency were poorly captured, so only a minor fraction of alloreactive clones could be mapped to unstimulated subsets. For roughly 75-97% of proliferating CD4+ or CD8+ clones, no naive or memory phenotype could be assigned. Unstimulated naive T cells appeared more diverse than memory T cells, and naive cells seemed to contribute substantially to the alloresponse. The cumulative frequency of alloreactive sequences traceable to unstimulated CD4+ memory T cells was significantly reduced by siplizumab.

In addition, sequencing in three donor pairs included unstimulated CD8+ effector memory subsets alongside CD4+ naive, CD8+ naive, CD8+ TEMRA and CD4+ memory subsets. Sorted unstimulated T cells and proliferating T cells recovered from mixed lymphocyte reactions were subjected to TCRbeta CDR3 sequencing. Fresh whole blood from around 11 HLA-typed healthy donors was used to isolate PBMCs. In the case of this clone: What this receptor recognizes is not known. Base qualities were left out, and no much larger clone turns up one base away.

The TCR comes from a human donor in good health. The specimen sequenced was memory CD4+ T cells sorted from blood. Reading the label with the study, this specimen's cell subset or site is: unstimulated CD4+ memory T cells. Recombination connected TRBV9 to TRBJ1-3, with the D gene call left open. The CDR3 has the sequence CASSVGLSSGNTIYF. DNA sequence: TGTGCCAGCAGCGTAGGACTGAGCTCTGGAAACACCATATATTTT.